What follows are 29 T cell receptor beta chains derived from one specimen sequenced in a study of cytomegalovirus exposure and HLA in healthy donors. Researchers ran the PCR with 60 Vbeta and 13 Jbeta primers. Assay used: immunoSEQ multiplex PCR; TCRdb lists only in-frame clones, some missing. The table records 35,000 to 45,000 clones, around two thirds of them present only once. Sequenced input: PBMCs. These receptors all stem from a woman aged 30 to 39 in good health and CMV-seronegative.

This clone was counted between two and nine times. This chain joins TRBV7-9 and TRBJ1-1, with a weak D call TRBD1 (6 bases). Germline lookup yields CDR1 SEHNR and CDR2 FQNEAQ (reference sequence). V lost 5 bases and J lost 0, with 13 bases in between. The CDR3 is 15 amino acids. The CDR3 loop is CASSKGDTLNTEAFF. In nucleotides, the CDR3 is TGTGCCAGCAGCAAAGGGGACACCCTGAACACTGAAGCTTTCTTT.

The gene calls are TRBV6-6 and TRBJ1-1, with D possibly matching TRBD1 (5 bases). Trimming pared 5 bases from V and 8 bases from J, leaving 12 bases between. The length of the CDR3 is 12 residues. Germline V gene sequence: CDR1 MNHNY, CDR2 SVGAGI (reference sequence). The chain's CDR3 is CASSHRSLEAFF. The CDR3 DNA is TGTGCCAGCAGTCACAGGAGCTTGGAAGCTTTCTTT.

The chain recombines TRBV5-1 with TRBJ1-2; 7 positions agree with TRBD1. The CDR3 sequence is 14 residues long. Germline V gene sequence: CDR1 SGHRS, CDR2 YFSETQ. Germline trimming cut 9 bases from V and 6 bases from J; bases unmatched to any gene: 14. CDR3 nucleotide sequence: TGCGCCAAACTCATGGAAGGGGGCCGGGATGGCTACACCTTC. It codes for CAKLMEGGRDGYTF.

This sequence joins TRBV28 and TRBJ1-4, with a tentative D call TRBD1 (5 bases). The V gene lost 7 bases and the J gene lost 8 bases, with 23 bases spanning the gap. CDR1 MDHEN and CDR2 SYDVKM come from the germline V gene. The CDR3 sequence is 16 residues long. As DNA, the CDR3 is TGTGCCAGCACAGCGGGACCGGGCGACCAAATGGAAAAACTGTTTTTT. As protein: CASTAGPGDQMEKLFF.

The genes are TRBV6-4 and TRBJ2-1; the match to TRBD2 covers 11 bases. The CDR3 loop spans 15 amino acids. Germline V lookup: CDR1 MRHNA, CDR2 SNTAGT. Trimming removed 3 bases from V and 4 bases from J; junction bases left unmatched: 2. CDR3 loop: CASSDSGGEYNEQFF. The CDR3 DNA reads TGTGCCAGCAGTGATAGCGGGGGGGAATACAATGAGCAGTTCTTC.

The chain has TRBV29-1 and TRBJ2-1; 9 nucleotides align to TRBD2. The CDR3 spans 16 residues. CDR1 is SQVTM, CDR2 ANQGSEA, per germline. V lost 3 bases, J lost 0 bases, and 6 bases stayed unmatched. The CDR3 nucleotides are TGCAGCGTTGAGGACCAGCGGGAGGTCTCCTACAATGAGCAGTTCTTC. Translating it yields CSVEDQREVSYNEQFF.

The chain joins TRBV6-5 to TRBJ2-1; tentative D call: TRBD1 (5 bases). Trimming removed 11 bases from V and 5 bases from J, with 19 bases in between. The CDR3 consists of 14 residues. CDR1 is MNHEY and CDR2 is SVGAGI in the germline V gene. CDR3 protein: CASQGHHRNNEQFF. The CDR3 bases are TGTGCCTCCCAGGGCCACCACAGAAACAATGAGCAGTTCTTC.

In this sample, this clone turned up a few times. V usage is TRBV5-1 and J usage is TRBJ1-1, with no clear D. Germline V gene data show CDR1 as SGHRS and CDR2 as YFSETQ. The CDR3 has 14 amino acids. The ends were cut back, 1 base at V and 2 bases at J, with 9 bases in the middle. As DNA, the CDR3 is TGCGCCAGCAGCTTGTACGGGGAAAACACTGAAGCTTTCTTT. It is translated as CASSLYGENTEAFF.

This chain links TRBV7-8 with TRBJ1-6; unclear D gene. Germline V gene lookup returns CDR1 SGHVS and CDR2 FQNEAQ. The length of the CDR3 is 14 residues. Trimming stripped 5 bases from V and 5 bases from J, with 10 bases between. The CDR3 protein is CASSVGRNNSPLHF. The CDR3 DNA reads TGTGCCAGCAGCGTAGGCAGGAATAATTCACCCCTCCACTTT.

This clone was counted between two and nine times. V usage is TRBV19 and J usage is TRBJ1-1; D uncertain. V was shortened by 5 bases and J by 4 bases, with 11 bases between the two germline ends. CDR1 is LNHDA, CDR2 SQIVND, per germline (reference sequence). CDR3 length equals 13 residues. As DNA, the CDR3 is TGTGCCAGTAGTGGAGCGCTTACCACTGAAGCTTTCTTT. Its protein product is CASSGALTTEAFF.

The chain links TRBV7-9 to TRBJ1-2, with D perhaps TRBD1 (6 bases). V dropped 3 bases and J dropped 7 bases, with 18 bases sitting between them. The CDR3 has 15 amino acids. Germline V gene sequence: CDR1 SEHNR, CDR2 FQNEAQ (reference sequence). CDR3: CASSLDGGKYGGYTF. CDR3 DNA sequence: TGTGCCAGCAGCTTGGATGGGGGCAAGTATGGTGGCTACACCTTC.

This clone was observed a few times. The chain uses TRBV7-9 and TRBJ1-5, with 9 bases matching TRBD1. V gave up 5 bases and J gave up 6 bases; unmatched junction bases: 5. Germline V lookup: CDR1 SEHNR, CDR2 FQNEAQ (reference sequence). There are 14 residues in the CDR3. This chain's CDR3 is CASSPGTGLQPQHF. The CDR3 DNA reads TGTGCCAGCAGCCCCGGGACAGGGCTTCAGCCCCAGCATTTT.

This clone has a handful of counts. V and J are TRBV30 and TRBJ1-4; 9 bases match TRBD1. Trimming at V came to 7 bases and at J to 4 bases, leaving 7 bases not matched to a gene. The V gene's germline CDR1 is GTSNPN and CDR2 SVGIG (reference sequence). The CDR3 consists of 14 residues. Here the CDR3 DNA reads TGTGCCTTGGGCCGGGACAGGGTTAATGAAAAACTGTTTTTT. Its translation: CALGRDRVNEKLFF.

CDR3 sequence reads: CAWSVGGYWGTEAFF. The CDR3 nucleotides read TGTGCCTGGAGTGTTGGGGGGTATTGGGGCACTGAAGCTTTCTTT. The J gene is TRBJ1-1, the V gene TRBV30; a weak D match, TRBD1 (5 bases). V was trimmed by 0 bases and J by 4 bases, leaving 15 bases between them. Germline-derived CDR1 and CDR2 are GTSNPN and SVGIG (reference sequence). The CDR3 length is 15 residues.

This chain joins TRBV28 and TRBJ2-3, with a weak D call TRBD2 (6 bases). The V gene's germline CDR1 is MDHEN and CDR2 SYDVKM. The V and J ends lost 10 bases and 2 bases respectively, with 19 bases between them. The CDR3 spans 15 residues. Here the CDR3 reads CAIKRGGGITDTQYF. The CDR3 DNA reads TGTGCCATCAAGCGAGGCGGCGGGATCACAGATACGCAGTATTTT.

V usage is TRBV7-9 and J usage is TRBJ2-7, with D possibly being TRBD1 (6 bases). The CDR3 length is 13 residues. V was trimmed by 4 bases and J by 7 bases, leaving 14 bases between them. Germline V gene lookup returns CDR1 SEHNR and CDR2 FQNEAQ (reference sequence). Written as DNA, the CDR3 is TGTGCCAGCAGCTCGGACAGCCGGCGGGAGCAGTACTTC. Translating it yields CASSSDSRREQYF.

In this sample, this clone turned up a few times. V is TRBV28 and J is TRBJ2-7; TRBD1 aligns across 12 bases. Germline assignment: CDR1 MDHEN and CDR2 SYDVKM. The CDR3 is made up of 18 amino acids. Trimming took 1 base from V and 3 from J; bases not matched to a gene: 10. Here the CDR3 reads CASSLLLWRDRGLYEQYF. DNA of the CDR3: TGTGCCAGCAGTTTATTACTATGGAGGGACAGGGGGCTCTACGAGCAGTACTTC.

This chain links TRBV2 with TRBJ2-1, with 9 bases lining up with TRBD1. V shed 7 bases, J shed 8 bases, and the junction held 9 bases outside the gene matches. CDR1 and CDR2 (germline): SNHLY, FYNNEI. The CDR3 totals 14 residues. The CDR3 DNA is TGTGCCAGCAAAGAACAGGGGGCTGTTCATGAGCAGTTCTTC. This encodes CASKEQGAVHEQFF. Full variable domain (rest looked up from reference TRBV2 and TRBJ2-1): EPEVTQTPSHQVTQMGQEVILRCVPISNHLYFYWYRQILGQKVEFLVSFYNNEISEKSEIFDDQFSVERPDGSNFTLKIRSTKLEDSAMYFCASKEQGAVHEQFFGPGTRLTVL.

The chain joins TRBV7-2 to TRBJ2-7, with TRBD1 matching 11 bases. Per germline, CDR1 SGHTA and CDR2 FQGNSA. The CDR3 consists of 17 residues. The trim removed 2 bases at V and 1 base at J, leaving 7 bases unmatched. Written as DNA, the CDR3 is TGTGCCAGCAGCTTACGATCTGGGACAGGGGGGTCCTACGAGCAGTACTTC. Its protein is CASSLRSGTGGSYEQYF.

In nucleotides, the CDR3 is TGTGCCAGCAGCTCGAATTGGGGGCAGGGTGAAAAACTGTTTTTT. Encoded protein: CASSSNWGQGEKLFF. The chain couples TRBV7-8 to TRBJ1-4, with D possibly TRBD1 on 6 matching bases. Between the trimmed V and J ends, which lost 4 bases and 7 bases, there was a span of 16 bases. From germline, CDR1 is SGHVS and CDR2 FQNEAQ. The CDR3 sequence is 15 residues long.

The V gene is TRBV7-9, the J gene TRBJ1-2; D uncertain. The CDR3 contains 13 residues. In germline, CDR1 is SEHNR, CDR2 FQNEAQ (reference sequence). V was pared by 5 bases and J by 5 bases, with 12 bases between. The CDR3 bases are TGTGCCAGCAGCCCGCTGACGGAGTATGGCTACACCTTC. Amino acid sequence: CASSPLTEYGYTF.

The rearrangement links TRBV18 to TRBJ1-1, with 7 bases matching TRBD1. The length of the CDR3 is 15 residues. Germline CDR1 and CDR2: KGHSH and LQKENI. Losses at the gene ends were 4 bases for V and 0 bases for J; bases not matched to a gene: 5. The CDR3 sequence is CASSHGQAMNTEAFF. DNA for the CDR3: TGTGCCAGCTCACACGGACAGGCGATGAACACTGAAGCTTTCTTT.

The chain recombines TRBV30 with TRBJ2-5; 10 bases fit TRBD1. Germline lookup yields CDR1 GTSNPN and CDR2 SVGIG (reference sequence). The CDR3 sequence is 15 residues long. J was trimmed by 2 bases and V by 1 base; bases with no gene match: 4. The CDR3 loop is CAWSEGTGAQETQYF. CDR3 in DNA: TGTGCCTGGAGTGAAGGGACAGGGGCACAAGAGACCCAGTACTTC.

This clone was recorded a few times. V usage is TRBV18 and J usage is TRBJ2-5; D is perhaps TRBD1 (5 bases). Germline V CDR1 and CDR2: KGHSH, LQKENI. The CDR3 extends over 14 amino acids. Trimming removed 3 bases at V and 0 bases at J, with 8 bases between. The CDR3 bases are TGTGCCAGCTCACCGGCCAGGGACCAAGAGACCCAGTACTTC. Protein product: CASSPARDQETQYF.

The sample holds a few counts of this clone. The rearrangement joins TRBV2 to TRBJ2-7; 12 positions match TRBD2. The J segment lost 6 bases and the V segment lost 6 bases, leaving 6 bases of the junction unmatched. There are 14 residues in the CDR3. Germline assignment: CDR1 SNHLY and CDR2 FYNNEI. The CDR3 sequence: CASSSTSGSFEQYF. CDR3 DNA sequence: TGTGCCAGCAGCTCGACTAGCGGGAGCTTCGAGCAGTACTTC.

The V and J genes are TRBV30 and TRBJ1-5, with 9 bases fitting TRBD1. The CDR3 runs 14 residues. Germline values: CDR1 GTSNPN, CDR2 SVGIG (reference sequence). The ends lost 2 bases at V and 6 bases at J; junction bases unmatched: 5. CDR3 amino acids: CAWSSGQGIQPQHF. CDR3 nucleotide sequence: TGTGCCTGGAGTTCCGGACAGGGGATTCAGCCCCAGCATTTT.

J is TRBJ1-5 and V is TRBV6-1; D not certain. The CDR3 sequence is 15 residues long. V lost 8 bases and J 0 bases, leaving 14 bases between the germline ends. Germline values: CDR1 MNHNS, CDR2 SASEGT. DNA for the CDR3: TGTGCCAGCTCTGGAGGTCTTTATAGCAATCAGCCCCAGCATTTT. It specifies CASSGGLYSNQPQHF.

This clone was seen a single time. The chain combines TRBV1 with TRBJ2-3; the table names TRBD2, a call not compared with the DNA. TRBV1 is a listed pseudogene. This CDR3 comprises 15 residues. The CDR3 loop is CTSSRGTSGSGICCF. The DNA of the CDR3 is TGCACCAGCAGCCGCGGGACTAGCGGGAGCGGGATCTGTTGTTTT.

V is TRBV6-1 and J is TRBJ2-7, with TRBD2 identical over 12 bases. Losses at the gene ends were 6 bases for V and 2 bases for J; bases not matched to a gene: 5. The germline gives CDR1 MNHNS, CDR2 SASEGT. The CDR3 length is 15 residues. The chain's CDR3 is CASRTSGSLAYEQYF. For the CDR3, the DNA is TGTGCCAGCAGGACTAGCGGGAGCTTGGCCTACGAGCAGTACTTC.